The 26 T cell receptor beta chains below come from one sample, sequenced in a study of T cells after yellow fever vaccination. One entry per CDR3 protein results from TCRdb running MiXCR on the 5' RACE reads. The top ten clones hold about a sixth of a sample with hundreds of thousands of distinct CDR3 sequences, roughly 20% of them seen once. This specimen consisted of PBMCs, obtained before the yellow fever booster vaccination. The receptors derive from a man younger than 35 who received the YFV17D yellow fever vaccine.

A few counts support this clonotype. The CDR3 loop reads CASSEWDRSSGNTIYF. For the CDR3, the DNA is TGTGCCAGCAGTGAATGGGACAGGTCCTCTGGAAACACCATATATTTT. V is TRBV6-1 and J is TRBJ1-3, with 8 bases fitting TRBD1. CDR1 and CDR2 from the germline V gene are MNHNS and SASEGT. V shed 2 bases, J shed 0 bases, and the junction held 3 bases outside the gene matches. This CDR3 is 16 amino acids long.

The chain has TRBV27 and TRBJ2-2, with 12 bases fitting TRBD1. V shed 5 bases and J 4 bases; nucleotides not matched to a gene: 20. The CDR3 is 21 amino acids. Per germline, CDR1 MNHEY and CDR2 SMNVEV (reference sequence). CDR3 nucleotides: TGTGCCAGCAGTGCCCGATCCTGGGACAGGGGGCTGTCGGTAGTCACCGGGGAGCTGTTTTTT. Amino acid sequence: CASSARSWDRGLSVVTGELFF.

The sample holds many counts of this clonotype. One end of the junction does not line up with germline, which may come from a read error. The gene calls are TRBV25-1 and TRBJ2-7, with a tentative D call TRBD1 (5 bases). This CDR3 has 12 residues. CDR1 and CDR2 (germline): MGHDK, SYGVNS. The chain's CDR3 is CASSDVRRDYHF. CDR3 in DNA: TGTGCCAGCAGTGACGTACGCAGGGATTATCATTTC.

The gene calls are TRBV5-1 and TRBJ2-7; D is ambiguous. The CDR3 consists of 12 residues. Germline CDR1 SGHRS, CDR2 YFSETQ. Trimming took 0 bases from V and 6 from J, leaving 7 bases between them. CDR3 nucleotides: TGCGCCAGCAGCTTGGAAGGGTCCGAGCAGTACTTC. Translation: CASSLEGSEQYF.

The rearrangement uses TRBV7-3 and TRBJ2-3; D possibly corresponds to TRBD2 (5 bases). The CDR3 sequence is 13 residues long. Germline V CDR1 and CDR2: SGHTA, FQGTGA. V lost 4 bases and J 4 bases, leaving 9 bases between the germline ends. CDR3 nucleotide sequence: TGTGCCAGCAGCTCCCTAGCAGCAGATACGCAGTATTTT. Translation: CASSSLAADTQYF.

This clonotype was counted only a few times. The V gene is TRBV11-2, the J gene TRBJ2-1; D remains ambiguous. The CDR3 length is 15 residues. Germline V gene lookup returns CDR1 SGHAT and CDR2 FQNNGV. V lost 3 bases and J lost 0, with 9 bases in between. The CDR3 bases are TGTGCCAGCAGCTTTTGGATGCTCTCCTACAATGAGCAGTTCTTC. Its translation: CASSFWMLSYNEQFF.

V gene TRBV13 combines with J gene TRBJ2-7, with D possibly being TRBD2 (5 bases). V was clipped by 11 bases and J by 4 bases, with 21 bases between them. Germline V lookup: CDR1 PRHDT, CDR2 FYEKMQ (reference sequence). The CDR3 is made up of 14 amino acids. The CDR3 DNA sequence: TGTGCCGACTGGATGGACGGGATAACGTACGAGCAGTACGTC. Translating it yields CADWMDGITYEQYV.

This clonotype was detected a few times. The CDR3 coding sequence is TGTGCCAGCAGTTTAAAGTCGGGAATCACGCAGTATTTT. It is translated as CASSLKSGITQYF. The chain combines TRBV28 with TRBJ2-3; D is possibly TRBD2 (5 bases). With 2 bases removed from V and 9 bases from J, the gap between germline ends came to 12 bases. The germline CDR1 and CDR2 sequences are MDHEN and SYDVKM. The CDR3 runs to 13 residues.

The chain has TRBV4-3 and TRBJ2-7; TRBD2 might be the D (5 bases). The V end was cut by 6 bases, the J end by 3 bases, with 18 bases between. CDR3 length equals 15 residues. In germline, CDR1 is LGHNA, CDR2 YSLEER. CDR3 sequence: CASSFIGVPFYEQYV. The CDR3 nucleotides are TGCGCCAGCAGTTTTATCGGGGTCCCATTCTACGAGCAGTACGTC.

The rearrangement uses TRBV7-9 and TRBJ2-5, with 9 nucleotides matching TRBD1. CDR1 and CDR2 from the germline V gene are SEHNR and FQNEAQ (reference sequence). J gave up 1 base and V 1 base, and 4 bases lay outside the gene matches. This CDR3 region has 16 residues. Here the CDR3 DNA reads TGTGCCAGCAGCTTAGGGACAGGGGCGTTCCAAGAGACCCAGTACTTC. It encodes CASSLGTGAFQETQYF.

A few counts support this clonotype. The rearrangement joins TRBV20-1 to TRBJ2-2; D unclear. V dropped 0 bases and J dropped 0 bases, with 14 bases sitting between them. The V gene's germline CDR1 is DFQATT and CDR2 SNEGSKA (reference sequence). This CDR3 contains 17 residues. The CDR3 DNA reads TGCAGTGCTAGAGATTGGGCCAGGACGACGAACACCGGGGAGCTGTTTTTT. Its translation is CSARDWARTTNTGELFF.

The chain is built from TRBV6-6 and TRBJ2-7; D might be TRBD1 (5 bases). V was pared by 7 bases and J by 3 bases, with 19 bases between. The CDR3 has 15 amino acids. CDR1 MNHNY and CDR2 SVGAGI come from the germline V gene (reference sequence). Here the CDR3 reads CASKPSPFDSYEQYF. The CDR3, as DNA: TGTGCCAGCAAACCCAGCCCCTTTGACAGCTACGAGCAGTACTTC.

This clonotype was picked up a small number of times. J is TRBJ2-7 and V is TRBV6-2 or TRBV6-3, with 7 bases that match TRBD1. Germline V gives CDR1 MNHEY, CDR2 SVGEGT. This CDR3 is 15 amino acids long. Trimming took 3 bases from V and 7 from J; bases not matched to a gene: 12. CDR3 sequence reads: CASSYRGQGVTEQYF. CDR3 nucleotides: TGTGCCAGCAGTTATAGAGGGCAGGGGGTAACGGAGCAGTACTTC.

This clonotype was seen a handful of times. V usage is TRBV20-1 and J usage is TRBJ2-1; 9 bases are shared with TRBD1. This CDR3 has 15 residues. V lost 0 bases, J lost 7 bases, and 7 bases stayed unmatched. Germline V lookup: CDR1 DFQATT, CDR2 SNEGSKA (reference sequence). CDR3 in amino acids: CSARDDWTGVNEQFF. CDR3 coding DNA: TGCAGTGCTAGAGATGACTGGACAGGGGTGAATGAGCAGTTCTTC.

The chain is built from TRBV9 and TRBJ2-1; either TRBD1 or TRBD2 may fit D (5 bases each). V gave up 4 bases and J gave up 8 bases, with 22 bases separating them. Germline V gives CDR1 SGDLS, CDR2 YYNGEE. This CDR3 is built from 16 residues. DNA of the CDR3: TGTGCCAGCAGCAGAGACAGCCAAGGGACCTTCGATGAGCAGTTCTTC. Translated, it gives CASSRDSQGTFDEQFF. The whole variable domain, filled in from reference TRBV9 and TRBJ2-1, reads DSGVTQTPKHLITATGQRVTLRCSPRSGDLSVYWYQQSLDQGLQFLIQYYNGEERAKGNILERFSAQQFPDLHSELNLSSLELGDSALYFCASSRDSQGTFDEQFFGPGTRLTVL.

The chain links TRBV6-6 to TRBJ1-1; a weak D match, TRBD1 (6 bases). The CDR3 sequence is 15 residues long. Trimming removed 2 bases at V and 2 bases at J, with 12 bases between. Looked up from germline, CDR1 is MNHNY and CDR2 is SVGAGI (reference sequence). The CDR3 is CASSYGGHSNTEAFF. The CDR3 bases are TGTGCCAGCAGTTACGGGGGACACTCCAACACTGAAGCTTTCTTT.

This clonotype was observed a few times. V usage is TRBV7-2 and J usage is TRBJ2-5, with 7 bases fitting TRBD1. The CDR3 sequence is 15 residues long. Germline values: CDR1 SGHTA, CDR2 FQGNSA. V shed 2 bases, J shed 1 base, and the junction held 4 bases outside the gene matches. The CDR3 region is CASSLWDRAQETQYF. The CDR3, as DNA: TGTGCCAGCAGCTTATGGGACAGAGCCCAAGAGACCCAGTACTTC.

This clonotype was recorded a few times. The CDR3 DNA reads as TGTGCCAGCAGCTGGAGCCCGATAGCGGGGGGGCTTCTCGAGCAGTACGTC. This translates into CASSWSPIAGGLLEQYV. The gene calls are TRBV5-6 and TRBJ2-7, with TRBD2 matching 11 bases. V gave up 3 bases and J gave up 6 bases; unmatched junction bases: 14. CDR3 length equals 17 residues. The V gene's germline CDR1 is SGHDT and CDR2 YYEEEE.

This clonotype was recorded only once. The chain has TRBV5-6 and TRBJ2-1; D ambiguous. The CDR3 totals 15 residues. Per the germline V gene, CDR1 is SGHDT and CDR2 is YYEEEE. The V end was cut by 2 bases, the J end by 4 bases, with 13 bases between. The CDR3 sequence: CASSLRHLRYNEQFF. In DNA form, the CDR3 reads TGTGCCAGCAGCTTAAGACACTTACGATACAATGAGCAGTTCTTC. Full variable domain (rest looked up from reference TRBV5-6 and TRBJ2-1): DAGVTQSPTHLIKTRGQQVTLRCSPKSGHDTVSWYQQALGQGPQFIFQYYEEEERQRGNFPDRFSGHQFPNYSSELNVNALLLGDSALYLCASSLRHLRYNEQFFGPGTRLTVL.

The gene calls are TRBV7-6 and TRBJ2-1; tentatively, D is TRBD1 or TRBD2 (6 bases each). The CDR3 spans 13 residues. V lost 5 bases and J lost 10, with 15 bases in between. Germline V gene lookup returns CDR1 SGHVS and CDR2 FNYEAQ. In nucleotides, the CDR3 is TGTGCCAGCAGCCGGGAGACTAGGGGGGAGCAGTTCTTC. It specifies CASSRETRGEQFF.

This chain uses TRBV4-1 with TRBJ2-2; D gene unclear. CDR1 is MGHRA and CDR2 is YSYEKL in the germline V gene. V was pared by 0 bases and J by 5 bases, with 16 bases between. The CDR3 covers 17 residues. CDR3 DNA sequence: TGCGCCAGCAGCCAAGAATCGACCCGGACGGCTACCGGGGAGCTGTTTTTT. Protein: CASSQESTRTATGELFF.

Here the CDR3 reads CASAPGSADTQYF. DNA of the CDR3: TGTGCCAGCGCCCCGGGGTCGGCAGATACGCAGTATTTT. The chain has TRBV7-2 and TRBJ2-3, with a tentative D call TRBD2 (5 bases). Trimming stripped 8 bases from V and 4 bases from J, with 13 bases between. The germline V gene encodes CDR1 SGHTA and CDR2 FQGNSA. There are 13 residues in the CDR3.

There are a few counts of this clonotype. The chain uses TRBV20-1 and TRBJ2-1, with TRBD2 as a possible D gene (7 bases). This CDR3 region has 17 residues. Germline values: CDR1 DFQATT, CDR2 SNEGSKA (reference sequence). The V and J ends lost 0 bases and 7 bases respectively, with 22 bases between them. The CDR3 protein is CSARDRRPGGLRNEQFF. Written as DNA, the CDR3 is TGCAGTGCTAGAGATAGGAGGCCCGGGGGGCTTCGGAATGAGCAGTTCTTC.

This clonotype was seen more than once but under ten times. The rearrangement uses TRBV2 and TRBJ2-2; TRBD1 might be the D (6 bases). The CDR3 is 14 amino acids. Germline CDR1 reads SNHLY; CDR2 reads FYNNEI. The V gene lost 8 bases and the J gene lost 0 bases, with 10 bases spanning the gap. CDR3 in amino acids: CASRQAPNTGELFF. Here the CDR3 DNA reads TGTGCCAGCCGACAGGCCCCGAACACCGGGGAGCTGTTTTTT.

The rearrangement uses TRBV19 and TRBJ1-6, with D tentatively TRBD1 (6 bases). The CDR3 has 16 residues. Germline assignment: CDR1 LNHDA and CDR2 SQIVND (reference sequence). Deletions cut 7 bases from V and 4 bases from J, with 17 bases between. The CDR3 nucleotides are TGTGCCAGTACCGCCGGGTGGGGACAATATAATTCACCCCTCCACTTT. Protein sequence: CASTAGWGQYNSPLHF.

The table lists this clonotype with many counts. J is TRBJ2-3 and V is TRBV12-5, with D uncertain. The CDR3 has 15 residues. V was pared by 1 base and J by 2 bases, with 10 bases between. CDR1 and CDR2 (germline): LGHNT, FRNRAP. The CDR3: CASGLGQRHTDTQYF. The CDR3 DNA follows: TGTGCTAGTGGTTTGGGGCAGCGACACACAGATACGCAGTATTTT.